The table lists the clone carrying this T cell receptor (beta chain) with a count of one. There are 20 residues in the CDR3. Primers for the PCR totalled 60 Vbeta and 13 Jbeta. The repertoire was sequenced with immunoSEQ multiplex PCR; TCRdb's copy has only in-frame clones and lacks some. The repertoire has 90,000 to 120,000 clones, over 75% of them found once; the top ten carry around 2%. The entry originates in a study of cytomegalovirus exposure and HLA in healthy donors. The chain uses TRBV21-1 and TRBJ2-3; the DNA was not compared with TRBD2, the D call given in the table. TRBV21-1 is marked as a pseudogene. The clonotype comes from a man aged 30 to 45 in good health and CMV-seronegative. Sequencing input: PBMCs. CDR3 in DNA: TGTGCCAGCAGCAATCAGGGCACTAGCGGGAATAGATGTGGCACAGATACGCAGTATTTT. This encodes CASSNQGTSGNRCGTDTQYF.